This T cell receptor beta chain came from a study of T cell changes during pregnancy in multiple sclerosis. V was clipped by 3 bases and J by 3 bases, with 24 bases between them. The germline gives CDR1 GTSNPN, CDR2 SVGIG (reference sequence). The CDR3 spans 17 residues. Here immunoSEQ multiplex PCR was the method, and the copy in TCRdb shows in-frame clones only, minus some. The sample lists 25,000 to 35,000 clones, 90% occurring once. V is TRBV30 and J is TRBJ2-7; D might be TRBD2 (6 bases). Specimen: CD4+ T cells from peripheral blood mononuclear cells, collected in the third trimester of pregnancy. The source of this sequence is a female donor in good health, enrolled as a control in a pregnancy study. CDR3 loop: CAWRAWRDLSSSYEQYF. In DNA, the CDR3 is TGTGCCTGGAGGGCGTGGAGGGACCTTAGCTCGAGCTACGAGCAGTACTTC. The whole variable domain, remainder taken from reference TRBV30 and TRBJ2-7, is SQTIHQWPATLVQPVGSPLSLECTVEGTSNPNLYWYRQAAGRGLQLLFYSVGIGQISSEVPQNLSASRPQDRQFILSSKKLLLSDSGFYLCAWRAWRDLSSSYEQYFGPGTRLTVT.